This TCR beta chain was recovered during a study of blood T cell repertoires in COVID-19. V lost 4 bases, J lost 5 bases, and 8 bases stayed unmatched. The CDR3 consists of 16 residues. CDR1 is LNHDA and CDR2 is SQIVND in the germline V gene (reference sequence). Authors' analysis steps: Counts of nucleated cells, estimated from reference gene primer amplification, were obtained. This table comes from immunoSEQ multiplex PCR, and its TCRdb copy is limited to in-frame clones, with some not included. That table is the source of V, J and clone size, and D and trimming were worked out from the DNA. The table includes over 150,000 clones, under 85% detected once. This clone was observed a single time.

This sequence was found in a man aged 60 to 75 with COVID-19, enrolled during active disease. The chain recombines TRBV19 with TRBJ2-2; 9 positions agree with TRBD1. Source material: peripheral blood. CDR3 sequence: CASSSGTGRGTGELFF. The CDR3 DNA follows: TGTGCCAGTAGTAGCGGGACAGGGAGGGGGACCGGGGAGCTGTTTTTT.